These 9 T cell receptor beta chains share one sample of origin, sequenced in a study of blood T cell repertoires in COVID-19. The repertoire was sequenced with immunoSEQ multiplex PCR; TCRdb's copy has only in-frame clones and lacks some. Seen here are roughly 250,000 clones, around 81% observed once, and the top ten hold roughly 14%. The specimen was peripheral blood. The receptors stem from a person aged 65 to 85 with COVID-19, enrolled during active disease.

The rearrangement uses TRBV3-1 (or the pseudogene TRBV3-2) and TRBJ1-1; possibly TRBD1 for D (5 bases). Trimming removed 8 bases from V and 1 base from J, with 8 bases in between. This CDR3 region has 12 residues. Germline CDR1 is LGHDT and CDR2 is YNNKEL (reference sequence). The CDR3 loop is CASGARNTEAFF. The CDR3 DNA reads TGTGCCAGCGGGGCTCGGAACACTGAAGCTTTCTTT.

In its sample, this clone was seen a few times. J is TRBJ2-1 and V is TRBV4-1; D is perhaps TRBD2 (6 bases). The length of the CDR3 is 17 residues. Between the trimmed V and J ends, which lost 0 bases and 6 bases, there was a span of 18 bases. Germline lookup yields CDR1 MGHRA and CDR2 YSYEKL. The CDR3 nucleotides read TGCGCCAGCAGCCAAGAGGGGATGGGACTTCCTGGCAATGAGCAGTTCTTC. It yields the protein CASSQEGMGLPGNEQFF.

This sequence joins TRBV12-3 or TRBV12-4 and TRBJ2-7; D perhaps matches TRBD1 (6 bases). V was cut by 10 bases and J by 5 bases, with 18 bases left in between. The CDR3 runs 13 residues. As DNA, the CDR3 is TGTGCCACCACGAACCCAGGGGACAACGAGCAGTACTTC. This codes for CATTNPGDNEQYF.

The rearrangement links TRBV7-7 to TRBJ2-5; tentatively, D is TRBD2 (5 bases). This CDR3 has 16 amino acids. Germline values: CDR1 SSHAT, CDR2 FNYEAQ (reference sequence). V was shortened by 5 bases and J by 5 bases, with 21 bases between the two germline ends. For the CDR3, the DNA is TGTGCCAGCAGCGCCTTCGAGGGAGCCGGGTGGGAGACCCAGTACTTC. This codes for CASSAFEGAGWETQYF.

This chain uses TRBV7-9 with TRBJ2-1, with D perhaps TRBD2 (5 bases). V was trimmed by 0 bases and J by 5 bases, leaving 11 bases between them. Germline V lookup: CDR1 SEHNR, CDR2 FQNEAQ (reference sequence). CDR3 size: 15 residues. The CDR3 loop reads CASSLAGERDNEQFF. The CDR3 coding sequence is TGTGCCAGCAGCTTAGCGGGAGAGCGAGACAATGAGCAGTTCTTC.

This clone has more than one count but fewer than ten. The chain uses TRBV19 and TRBJ2-5; the D gene is possibly TRBD2 (5 bases). This CDR3 comprises 17 residues. V was pared by 5 bases and J by 5 bases, with 24 bases between. Germline V gene sequence: CDR1 LNHDA, CDR2 SQIVND (reference sequence). CDR3 in amino acids: CASSVSGRLRRGETQYF. As DNA, the CDR3 is TGTGCCAGTAGTGTTTCCGGGCGACTAAGGCGCGGGGAGACCCAGTACTTC. The complete variable domain, with remaining parts taken from reference TRBV19 and TRBJ2-5, reads DGGITQSPKYLFRKEGQNVTLSCEQNLNHDAMYWYRQDPGQGLRLIYYSQIVNDFQKGDIAEGYSVSREKKESFPLTVTSAQKNPTAFYLCASSVSGRLRRGETQYFGPGTRLLVL.

The chain is built from TRBV19 and TRBJ1-2; 7 bases are a match to TRBD1. V gave up 7 bases and J gave up 4 bases; unmatched junction bases: 6. Germline CDR1 reads LNHDA; CDR2 reads SQIVND (reference sequence). The CDR3 sequence is 13 residues long. The CDR3 here is CASTDRETYGYTF. The CDR3 DNA reads as TGTGCCAGTACCGACAGGGAGACCTATGGCTACACCTTC.

This clone showed up just a few times. This chain connects TRBV5-1 to TRBJ2-1; D is uncertain. The CDR3 runs 14 residues. V was cut by 0 bases and J by 5 bases, with 9 bases left in between. In germline, CDR1 is SGHRS, CDR2 YFSETQ. The CDR3: CASSLARSDNEQFF. The CDR3, as DNA: TGCGCCAGCAGCTTGGCGCGGTCGGACAATGAGCAGTTCTTC.

V is TRBV7-8 and J is TRBJ2-1; D may be TRBD2 (5 bases). The CDR3 contains 16 residues. The V gene lost 7 bases and the J gene lost 5 bases, with 21 bases spanning the gap. From germline, CDR1 is SGHVS and CDR2 FQNEAQ. The CDR3 nucleotides read TGTGCCAGCATCCCCCGGAGGCGGCCCAGAAACAATGAGCAGTTCTTC. This gives the protein CASIPRRRPRNNEQFF. Based on the CDR3 plus reference TRBV7-8 and TRBJ2-1, the full variable domain is GAGVSQSPRYKVAKRGQDVALRCDPISGHVSLFWYQQALGQGPEFLTYFQNEAQLDKSGLPSDRFFAERPEGSVSTLKIQRTQQEDSAVYLCASIPRRRPRNNEQFFGPGTRLTVL.